This T cell receptor beta chain came from a study of control samples from healthy donors and cancer patients. Method: immunoSEQ multiplex PCR; TCRdb's copy keeps in-frame clones and lacks some. Of 120,000 to 150,000 clones detected, roughly 92% appear once; the ten largest clones hold around 13%. This CDR3 has 16 residues. Per the germline V gene, CDR1 is MNHEY and CDR2 is SMNVEV (reference sequence). The ends lost 6 bases at V and 6 bases at J; junction bases unmatched: 11. The specimen was blood. The chain joins TRBV27 to TRBJ2-3, with 11 bases lining up with TRBD2. The receptor's source is a middle-aged man in good health. In nucleotides, the CDR3 is TGTGCCAGCAGACCTACTAGCGGGGGCCGATGGGATACGCAGTATTTT. Its translation: CASRPTSGGRWDTQYF.